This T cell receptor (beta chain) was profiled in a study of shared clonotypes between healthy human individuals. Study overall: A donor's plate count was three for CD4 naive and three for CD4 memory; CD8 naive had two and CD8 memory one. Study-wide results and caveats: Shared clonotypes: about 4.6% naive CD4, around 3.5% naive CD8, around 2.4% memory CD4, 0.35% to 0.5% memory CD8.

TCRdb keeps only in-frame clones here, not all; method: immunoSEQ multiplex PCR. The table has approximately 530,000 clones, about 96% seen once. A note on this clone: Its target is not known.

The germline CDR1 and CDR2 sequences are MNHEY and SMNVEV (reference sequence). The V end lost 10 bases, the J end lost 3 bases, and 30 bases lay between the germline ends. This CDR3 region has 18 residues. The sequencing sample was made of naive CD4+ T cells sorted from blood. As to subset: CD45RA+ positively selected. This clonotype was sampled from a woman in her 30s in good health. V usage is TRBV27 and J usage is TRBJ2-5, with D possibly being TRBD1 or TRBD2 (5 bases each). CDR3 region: CATRRGPSISGAKETQYF. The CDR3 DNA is TGTGCCACCCGAAGGGGCCCGTCCATCAGCGGTGCCAAAGAGACCCAGTACTTC.